Shown below are 25 T cell receptor beta chains from a single sample sequenced in a study of blood T cell repertoires in COVID-19. TCRdb keeps only in-frame clones here, not all; method: immunoSEQ multiplex PCR. The sample carries about 110,000 clones, approximately 87% recorded once. The sample comprised peripheral blood. Every receptor here comes from a woman in her forties or fifties with acute or convalescent COVID-19.

This clone was counted a few times. This chain's CDR3 is CASRADTEAFF. The CDR3 DNA follows: TGTGCCAGCAGAGCGGACACTGAAGCTTTCTTT. The chain recombines TRBV5-4 with TRBJ1-1; D not certain. V was trimmed by 5 bases and J by 3 bases, leaving 5 bases between them. The CDR3 extends over 11 amino acids. Per germline, CDR1 SGHNT and CDR2 YYREEE (reference sequence).

The genes are TRBV19 and TRBJ1-2, with D possibly being TRBD1 (6 bases). The germline V gene encodes CDR1 LNHDA and CDR2 SQIVND (reference sequence). Trimming took 5 bases from V and 7 from J, leaving 20 bases between them. The CDR3 contains 15 residues. CDR3 bases: TGTGCCAGTAGTCTTTCGGGACACTCAACGGGTGGCTACACCTTC. Translating it yields CASSLSGHSTGGYTF.

J is TRBJ1-4 and V is TRBV4-1; 7 bases are a match to TRBD1. Germline-derived CDR1 and CDR2 are MGHRA and YSYEKL. CDR3 length: 15 residues. V lost 4 bases and J lost 7; bases outside the gene matches: 9. For the CDR3, the DNA is TGCGCCAGCAGCCCCCAGAGACAGGGAATTGAAAAACTGTTTTTT. This encodes CASSPQRQGIEKLFF.

The chain couples TRBV23-1 to TRBJ1-5, with D uncertain. TRBV23-1 is an ORF, with its function uncertain. V lost 7 bases, J lost 7 bases, and 23 bases lay in between. The CDR3 is 16 amino acids. CDR3 region: CASIQRRSLGRQPQHF. The CDR3 nucleotides read TGCGCCAGCATCCAAAGGCGGTCACTGGGTAGGCAGCCCCAGCATTTT.

This clone was seen a single time. The chain employs TRBV6-1 and TRBJ2-1, with TRBD2 matching over 8 bases. This CDR3 spans 16 amino acids. In germline, CDR1 is MNHNS, CDR2 SASEGT. After removal of 4 bases from V and 5 bases from J, the junction contained 10 bases not matched to a gene. The CDR3 DNA follows: TGTGCCAGCAGTGGGGTTTTCGGGGGGGCGGACAATGAGCAGTTCTTC. This codes for CASSGVFGGADNEQFF.

This chain links TRBV2 with TRBJ1-2, with D perhaps matching TRBD1 (5 bases). The V end lost 3 bases, the J end lost 0 bases, and 14 bases lay between the germline ends. CDR3 size: 16 residues. CDR1 is SNHLY, CDR2 FYNNEI, per germline. The CDR3 reads CASSEGLRGANYGYTF. The CDR3 DNA follows: TGTGCCAGCAGTGAGGGGCTGCGAGGAGCTAACTATGGCTACACCTTC.

The chain links TRBV9 to TRBJ1-2; a weak D match, TRBD1 (5 bases). Trimming shortened V by 2 bases and J by 13 bases, and 15 bases separated the two germline ends. CDR3 length equals 12 residues. CDR1 and CDR2 from the germline V gene are SGDLS and YYNGEE. The CDR3 protein is CASSVRQTVITF. In nucleotides, the CDR3 is TGTGCCAGCAGCGTTAGACAGACAGTAATCACCTTC.

V usage is TRBV5-6 and J usage is TRBJ1-3; no firm D call. The CDR3 is 16 amino acids. The germline CDR1 and CDR2 sequences are SGHDT and YYEEEE. V was shortened by 3 bases and J by 0 bases, with 13 bases between the two germline ends. CDR3 region: CASSSTRGSSGNTIYF. The CDR3, as DNA: TGTGCCAGCAGCTCTACCCGGGGTAGCTCTGGAAACACCATATATTTT.

The count of this clone is one. The chain links TRBV6-5 to TRBJ2-2; D is unclear. The V end was cut by 10 bases, the J end by 1 base, with 16 bases between. This CDR3 is built from 15 residues. Germline lookup yields CDR1 MNHEY and CDR2 SVGAGI. The CDR3 here is CATNLMTMNTGELFF. CDR3 sequence (DNA): TGTGCCACCAATCTAATGACAATGAACACCGGGGAGCTGTTTTTT.

The CDR3 bases are TGTGCCATCAGGGTGAGCTCTGGAAACACCATATATTTT. It translates to CAIRVSSGNTIYF. The gene calls are TRBV10-3 and TRBJ1-3; D gene uncertain. Germline V gene sequence: CDR1 ENHRY, CDR2 SYGVKD. V lost 6 bases and J 0 bases, leaving 6 bases between the germline ends. The CDR3 has 13 residues.

The chain has TRBV6-1 and TRBJ1-2; 11 bases are shared with TRBD1. This CDR3 has 16 residues. Unmatched junction bases numbered 7, after V lost 3 bases and J lost 4 bases. The germline CDR1 and CDR2 sequences are MNHNS and SASEGT. CDR3 amino acids: CASSDTLGQGAYGYTF. As DNA, the CDR3 is TGTGCCAGCAGTGACACTCTAGGACAGGGGGCCTATGGCTACACCTTC.

V and J are TRBV24-1 and TRBJ2-2, with 9 bases matching TRBD1. The CDR3 covers 14 residues. Germline CDR1 KGHDR, CDR2 SFDVKD. The ends lost 5 bases at V and 8 bases at J; junction bases unmatched: 5. CDR3 DNA sequence: TGTGCCACCAGTGGACAGGGGGTAAAAGGGGAGCTGTTTTTT. Translating gives CATSGQGVKGELFF.

The rearrangement uses TRBV13 and TRBJ2-7; the D gene is possibly TRBD1 (6 bases). CDR1 is PRHDT and CDR2 is FYEKMQ in the germline V gene (reference sequence). There are 13 residues in the CDR3. Deletions cut 5 bases from V and 6 bases from J, with 14 bases between. The CDR3 is CASSINKGVEQYF. CDR3 DNA sequence: TGTGCCAGCAGCATTAACAAGGGGGTCGAGCAGTACTTC. Full variable domain (rest looked up from reference TRBV13 and TRBJ2-7): AAGVIQSPRHLIKEKRETATLKCYPIPRHDTVYWYQQGPGQDPQFLISFYEKMQSDKGSIPDRFSAQQFSDYHSELNMSSLELGDSALYFCASSINKGVEQYFGPGTRLTVT.

This clone occurred a few times. The chain joins TRBV6-5 to TRBJ2-7; 10 nucleotides agree with TRBD1. Trimming cost V 3 bases and J 5 bases; bases outside gene matches: 7. CDR1 is MNHEY and CDR2 is SVGAGI in the germline V gene. The CDR3 totals 15 residues. CDR3 sequence: CASSYSGTGVDEQYF. CDR3 nucleotides: TGTGCCAGCAGTTATTCCGGGACAGGGGTCGACGAGCAGTACTTC.

The rearrangement uses TRBV6-6 and TRBJ2-7; TRBD2 aligns across 8 bases. J lost 3 bases, V lost 6 bases, and 10 bases had no gene match. Per germline, CDR1 MNHNY and CDR2 SVGAGI (reference sequence). The CDR3 is made up of 15 amino acids. CDR3 coding DNA: TGTGCCAGCAGACCGAGCGGGGGAGATCTCTACGAGCAGTACTTC. It yields the protein CASRPSGGDLYEQYF.

V is TRBV5-1 and J is TRBJ1-4, with D uncertain. V was clipped by 4 bases and J by 2 bases, with 15 bases between them. CDR1 is SGHRS and CDR2 is YFSETQ in the germline V gene. CDR3 size: 16 residues. The CDR3 bases are TGCGCCAGCAGCCTGGATGGCGGGGTCACTAATGAAAAACTGTTTTTT. Translated, it gives CASSLDGGVTNEKLFF.

The gene calls are TRBV28 and TRBJ2-7, with D possibly being TRBD1 (6 bases). In germline, CDR1 is MDHEN, CDR2 SYDVKM. The CDR3 loop spans 16 amino acids. V gave up 6 bases and J gave up 0 bases, with 18 bases separating them. The CDR3 region is CASSPPTDRSSYEQYF. CDR3 coding DNA: TGTGCCAGCAGCCCCCCAACCGACAGGAGCTCCTACGAGCAGTACTTC. The complete variable domain, with remaining parts taken from reference TRBV28 and TRBJ2-7, reads DVKVTQSSRYLVKRTGEKVFLECVQDMDHENMFWYRQDPGLGLRLIYFSYDVKMKEKGDIPEGYSVSREKKERFSLILESASTNQTSMYLCASSPPTDRSSYEQYFGPGTRLTVT.

The J gene is TRBJ2-1, the V gene TRBV5-1; 8 bases line up with TRBD2. Germline V gene lookup returns CDR1 SGHRS and CDR2 YFSETQ. The V and J ends lost 0 bases and 9 bases, in that order; junction bases with no gene match: 11. CDR3 length: 16 amino acids. The CDR3 nucleotides are TGCGCCAGCAGCTTGGCCAGTAGCGGGGTTGGCTCTGAGCAGTTCTTC. The encoded protein is CASSLASSGVGSEQFF.

This rearrangement joins TRBV12-5 to TRBJ2-1; no definite D call. Germline assignment: CDR1 LGHNT and CDR2 FRNRAP. Trimming pared 0 bases from V and 2 bases from J, leaving 11 bases between. This CDR3 spans 16 amino acids. CDR3 sequence: CASGLVVVPAYNEQFF. CDR3 nucleotide sequence: TGTGCTAGTGGTTTGGTGGTGGTACCGGCCTACAATGAGCAGTTCTTC.

The chain couples TRBV5-4 to TRBJ1-5; D possibly corresponds to TRBD1 (5 bases). The CDR3 sequence is 15 residues long. Germline CDR1 and CDR2: SGHNT and YYREEE (reference sequence). The V gene lost 0 bases and the J gene lost 3 bases, with 10 bases spanning the gap. CDR3 bases: TGTGCCAGCAGCTTGGACCGGGGGAACAATCAGCCCCAGCATTTT. It yields the protein CASSLDRGNNQPQHF. Based on the CDR3 plus reference TRBV5-4 and TRBJ1-5, the full variable domain is ETGVTQSPTHLIKTRGQQVTLRCSSQSGHNTVSWYQQALGQGPQFIFQYYREEENGRGNFPPRFSGLQFPNYSSELNVNALELDDSALYLCASSLDRGNNQPQHFGDGTRLSIL.

This clone has only a few counts. J is TRBJ1-2 and V is TRBV6-5; D may be TRBD1 (6 bases). The CDR3 consists of 13 residues. Looked up from germline, CDR1 is MNHEY and CDR2 is SVGAGI. The germline V and J ends were trimmed by 4 bases and 2 bases, with 8 bases remaining between them. CDR3 protein: CASSLDRNYGYTF. CDR3 sequence (DNA): TGTGCCAGCAGTTTGGACAGAAACTATGGCTACACCTTC.

This chain connects TRBV5-6 to TRBJ1-1; D uncertain. Germline loops: CDR1 SGHDT, CDR2 YYEEEE. The CDR3 extends over 13 amino acids. Trimming left V 4 bases short and J 1 base short, with 8 bases between. For the CDR3, the DNA is TGTGCCAGCAGCCCGAGAGGGAACACTGAAGCTTTCTTT. Protein: CASSPRGNTEAFF.

This clone was detected only once. The J gene is TRBJ1-2, the V gene TRBV30; the D gene is possibly TRBD1 (6 bases). This CDR3 is 15 amino acids long. Trimming shortened V by 3 bases and J by 6 bases, and 20 bases separated the two germline ends. Germline V gene data show CDR1 as GTSNPN and CDR2 as SVGIG (reference sequence). Written as DNA, the CDR3 is TGTGCCTGGAGGTCAGGGGCCGCCGGGTTCGATGGCTACACCTTC. Its protein is CAWRSGAAGFDGYTF.

The table lists this clone with a count of one. The chain recombines TRBV5-1 with TRBJ1-3; a possible D gene is TRBD1 (5 bases). V was cut by 3 bases and J by 2 bases, with 15 bases left in between. The CDR3 consists of 16 residues. In germline, CDR1 is SGHRS, CDR2 YFSETQ. CDR3 loop: CASSSRGEGAGNTIYF. The CDR3 DNA reads TGCGCCAGCAGCTCCCGTGGGGAAGGGGCTGGAAACACCATATATTTT.

The chain uses TRBV5-1 and TRBJ1-1, with D unresolved. Germline CDR1 SGHRS, CDR2 YFSETQ. Trimming left V 0 bases short and J 5 bases short, with 14 bases between. There are 15 residues in the CDR3. The CDR3, as DNA: TGCGCCAGCAGCTTGGGACGGAACCAGGCGACTGAAGCTTTCTTT. Protein: CASSLGRNQATEAFF.